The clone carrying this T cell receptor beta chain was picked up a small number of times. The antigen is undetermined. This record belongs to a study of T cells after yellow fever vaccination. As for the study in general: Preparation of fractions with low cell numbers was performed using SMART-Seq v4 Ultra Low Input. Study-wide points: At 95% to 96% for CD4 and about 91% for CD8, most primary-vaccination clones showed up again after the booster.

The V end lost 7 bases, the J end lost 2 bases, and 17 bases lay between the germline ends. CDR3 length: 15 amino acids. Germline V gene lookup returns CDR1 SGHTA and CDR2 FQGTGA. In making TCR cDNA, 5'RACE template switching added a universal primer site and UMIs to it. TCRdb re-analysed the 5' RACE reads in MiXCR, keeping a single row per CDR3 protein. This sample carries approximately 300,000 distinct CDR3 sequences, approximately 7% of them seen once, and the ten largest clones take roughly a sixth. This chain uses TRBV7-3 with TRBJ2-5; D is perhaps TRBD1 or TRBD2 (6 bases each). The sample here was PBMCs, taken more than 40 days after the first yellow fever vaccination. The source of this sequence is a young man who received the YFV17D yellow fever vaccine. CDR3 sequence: CASNGGGRIQETQYF. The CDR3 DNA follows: TGTGCCAGCAACGGAGGGGGACGGATACAAGAGACCCAGTACTTC.